Below, one T cell receptor beta chain is given with its context. Its recognized antigen is unknown. Base qualities were left out, and no much larger clone turns up one base away. This sample is part of a study of shared clonotypes between healthy human individuals (dated by TCRdb to 2019 to 2021). Regarding the research as a whole: Two women and a few men aged 18 to 49 years were included in the cohort. For each donor, three plates each were used for CD4 naive and CD4 memory, two plates were used for CD8 naive, and one plate was used for CD8 memory. To estimate repertoire size and how much clonotype sharing occurs between individuals, the study deeply sequenced the blood TCR repertoires of five healthy adults. Libraries were prepared and TCR repertoires were sequenced by different laboratories using diverse techniques, in order to increase sequencing depth and limit assay-specific biases. Between about 0.85 and 10 billion PBMCs per donor were obtained by leukapheresis. The research as a whole found: Pairwise subsampling indicated that sequencing depth was expected to affect the degree of clonotype sharing among donors. Rarefaction of sorted-subset datasets indicated incomplete sequencing despite the large sequencing depth. Naive subsets generally had larger estimated clonotype richness than memory subsets. Sampling was restricted to blood, and TCR repertoires in tissue are likely to differ from TCR repertoires in blood. The small number of donors limited the genetic and exposure-history diversity represented. Compared with non-shared clonotypes, clonotypes shared by all four sorted-subset donors had higher generation probabilities. Sharing across a few donors was observed for around 5% of naive CD4, about 4% of naive CD8, 2.3% of memory CD4, and about 0.38% of memory CD8 clonotypes.

CD8 naive samples consisted of CD45RO-negative cells that were positively selected for CCR7, yielding a CD45RA+CCR7+ population without TemRA cells. The donors were healthy, HIV-negative adults who had no recently reported acute infections or vaccinations. Only Caucasian adults living in Nashville, Tennessee, USA were represented among the donors. After blood collection by leukapheresis, PBMCs were isolated using Ficoll-Histopaque density gradient centrifugation and then cryopreserved in the vapor phase of liquid nitrogen. Analytical flow cytometry was used to check the purity and quantity of each magnetically sorted T cell population. Genomic DNA was isolated from every sorted fraction and measured by UV absorbance on a Nanodrop 2000c. Using the deep immunoSEQ assay, multiplex PCR amplified TCR CDR3 regions from genomic DNA. For each cell subset, the extracted genomic DNA was distributed evenly across all wells of several immunoSEQ 96-well plates, and each plate served as one replicate. For sorted subsets, each replicate PCR was loaded with 150 to 250 ng genomic DNA, equivalent to approximately 33,000 T cell genomes. The purified libraries were quantified using a Qubit 3.0 fluorometer, sized with a Bioanalyzer 2100, and then quantified again using the KAPA Library Quantification kit. Every immunoSEQ 96-well plate was sequenced on a dedicated single-read 150-cycle Illumina NextSeq 550 flow cell. Regarding the original processing steps: Because the immunoSEQ output included only junctional sequences and no quality scores, the filtering could not be the same as the filtering used for full-length reads. To assign V/J genes and CDR3, sequences were annotated using PyIR, a Python wrapper for IgBLAST v1.9, with IMGT germline references. Reads were filtered out if the reads had weak V/J assignments (E-value above 1e-6), no CDR3, stop codons, out-of-frame junctions, or ambiguous translated residues. V3J clonotypes were defined as sequences sharing the same inferred V gene, J gene, and CDR3 amino acid sequence. Percentage overlap between repertoires was computed as shared unique clonotypes divided by the size of the smaller repertoire. Repertoire richness was assessed with RTK rarefaction, the Chao1 estimator, and Recon v2.1 estimates of unobserved clonotypes. Generation probabilities for all TCRbeta clonotypes obtained by the gDNA method from four donors were computed using OLGA. TCRdb carries this immuneACCESS record with in-frame sequences only. Its versions omit some clonotypes, under half of them owing to an unresolved V gene in the studies checked, with the rest unexplained. V and J calls and clone size come straight from that table; D and trimming were deduced from the DNA. In this sample the table shows roughly 2,000,000 clones, 85% to 95% of which occur a single time. 0.95% to 1.5% of the sample is held by the ten biggest clonotypes.

The CDR1 and CDR2 encoded by the germline V gene are SQVTM and ANQGSEA. The CDR3, from cysteine to phenylalanine, totals 14 residues. Only CDR3 DNA is held: 42 bases, read in frame from base 1. At the junction V is shortened by 2 bases and J by 5 bases, with 15 bases in between. This sequence uses TRBV29-1 and TRBJ2-5; matching of 7 bases hints at TRBD1 as the D gene. The sequencing sample was made of naive CD8+ T cells sorted from blood. The sample's cell subset or site label is to be understood as: CD45RA+CCR7+. The receptor was derived from a man between 18 and 29 years old in good health. The CDR3 sequence is CSVEKGAGGETQYF. The nucleotides read TGCAGCGTTGAAAAGGGGGCAGGGGGGGAGACCCAGTACTTC.